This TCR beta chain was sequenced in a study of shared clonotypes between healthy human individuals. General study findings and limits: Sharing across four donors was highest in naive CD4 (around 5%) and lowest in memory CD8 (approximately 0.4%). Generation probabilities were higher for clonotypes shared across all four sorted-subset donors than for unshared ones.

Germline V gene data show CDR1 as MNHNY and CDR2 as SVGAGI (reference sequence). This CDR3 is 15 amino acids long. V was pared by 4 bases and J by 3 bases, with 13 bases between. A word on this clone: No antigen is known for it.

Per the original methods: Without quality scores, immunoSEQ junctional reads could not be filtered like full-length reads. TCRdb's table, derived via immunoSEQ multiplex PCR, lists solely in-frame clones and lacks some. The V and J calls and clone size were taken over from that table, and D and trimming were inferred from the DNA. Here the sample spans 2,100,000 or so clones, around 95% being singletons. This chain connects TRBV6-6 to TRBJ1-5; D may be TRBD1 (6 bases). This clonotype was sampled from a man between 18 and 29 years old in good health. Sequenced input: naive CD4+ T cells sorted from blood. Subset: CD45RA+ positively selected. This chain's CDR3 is CASSSTGTPNQPQHF. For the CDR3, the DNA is TGTGCCAGCAGTTCAACAGGGACTCCCAATCAGCCCCAGCATTTT.